This TCR beta chain was sequenced in a study of T-cell memory formation after mild COVID-19. The study, taken as a whole, reports: Day 15 to 85 contractors were CD4/CD8 balanced; later expanders leaned CD4+. The CD4+ clones that contracted clustered mainly within CM and EM, and the CD8+ clones concentrated in EMRA.

Constant-segment primers served in 5'RACE that generated TCR alpha and TCR beta cDNA libraries bearing sample barcodes and UMIs. Each CDR3 protein is one row after TCRdb ran MiXCR on the 5' RACE reads. The data contain a few hundred thousand distinct CDR3 sequences, approximately 7.6% of them seen just once; the ten biggest clones take up under 25%. This clonotype has just a few counts. No antigen is known for it. Trimming removed 1 base at V and 4 bases at J, with 15 bases between. The CDR3 loop spans 16 amino acids. Germline V gene data show CDR1 as MNHEY and CDR2 as SVGAGI. Sequenced input: PBMCs or a T cell subset sorted from them (not recorded which). J is TRBJ2-3 and V is TRBV6-5; D assignment may be TRBD1 or TRBD2 (5 bases each). This TCR derives from a man aged 18 to 29 who had mild COVID-19 (a few samples of this study predate the infection). Cell type and time point are not known. CDR3 loop: CASSYLAHGASDTQYF. The DNA of the CDR3 is TGTGCCAGCAGTTACTTAGCGCATGGGGCCTCAGATACGCAGTATTTT.